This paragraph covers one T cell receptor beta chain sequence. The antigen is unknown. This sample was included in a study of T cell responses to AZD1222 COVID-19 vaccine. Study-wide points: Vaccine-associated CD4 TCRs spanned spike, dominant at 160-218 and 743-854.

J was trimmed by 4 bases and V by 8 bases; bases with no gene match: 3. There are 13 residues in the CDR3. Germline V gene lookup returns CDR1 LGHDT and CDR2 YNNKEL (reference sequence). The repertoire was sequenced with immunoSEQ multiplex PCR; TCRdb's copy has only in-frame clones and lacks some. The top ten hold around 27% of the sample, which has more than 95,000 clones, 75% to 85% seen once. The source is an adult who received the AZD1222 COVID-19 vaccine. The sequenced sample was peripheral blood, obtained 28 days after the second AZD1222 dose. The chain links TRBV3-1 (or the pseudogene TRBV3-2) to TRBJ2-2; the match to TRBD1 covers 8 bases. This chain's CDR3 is CASGQGATGELFF. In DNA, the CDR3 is TGTGCCAGCGGGCAGGGGGCCACCGGGGAGCTGTTTTTT.